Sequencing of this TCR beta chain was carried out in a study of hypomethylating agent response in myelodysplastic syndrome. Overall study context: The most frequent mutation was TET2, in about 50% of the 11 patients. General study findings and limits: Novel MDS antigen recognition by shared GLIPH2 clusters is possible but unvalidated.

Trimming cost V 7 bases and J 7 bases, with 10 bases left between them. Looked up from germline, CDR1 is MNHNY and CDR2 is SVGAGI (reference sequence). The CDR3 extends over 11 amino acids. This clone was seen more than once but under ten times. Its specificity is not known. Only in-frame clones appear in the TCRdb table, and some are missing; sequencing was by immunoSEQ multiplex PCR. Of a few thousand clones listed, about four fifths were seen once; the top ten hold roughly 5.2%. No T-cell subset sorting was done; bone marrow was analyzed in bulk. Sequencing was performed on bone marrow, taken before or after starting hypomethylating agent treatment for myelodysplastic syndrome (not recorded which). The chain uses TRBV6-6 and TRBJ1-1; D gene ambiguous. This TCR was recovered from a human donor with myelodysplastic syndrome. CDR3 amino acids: CASTAKIEAFF. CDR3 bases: TGTGCCAGCACAGCTAAGATTGAAGCTTTCTTT.